This TCR beta chain came from a study of neoadjuvant nivolumab and ipilimumab in lung cancer. Background on the study: Patients got nivolumab 3 mg/kg on days 1, 15 and 29; combination added ipilimumab 1 mg/kg day 1. Study-level results: Only two of four nivolumab-treated tumors gained richness and clonality by surgery. Higher pretherapy blood TCR richness went with higher resected-tumor richness. Only a small number of samples underwent TCR sequencing.

The CDR3 consists of 11 residues. V lost 5 bases to trimming and J lost 5 bases, with 8 bases between them. From germline, CDR1 is DFQATT and CDR2 SNEGSKA (reference sequence). To note about this clone: Its matching antigen is unknown.

Libraries were prepared by immunoSEQ multiplex PCR; TCRdb keeps only in-frame clonotypes and omits some of them. The sample lists tens of thousands of clones, around 89% occurring once. The V call is TRBV20-1, the J call TRBJ2-3; D is unclear. The receptor comes from an adult with non-small cell lung cancer. Some clones in this sample may be carry-over from other donors' samples. The sample was blood, taken before neoadjuvant nivolumab, alone or with ipilimumab. The CDR3 here is CSASEVDTQYF. Written as DNA, the CDR3 is TGCAGTGCTTCCGAGGTAGATACGCAGTATTTT.